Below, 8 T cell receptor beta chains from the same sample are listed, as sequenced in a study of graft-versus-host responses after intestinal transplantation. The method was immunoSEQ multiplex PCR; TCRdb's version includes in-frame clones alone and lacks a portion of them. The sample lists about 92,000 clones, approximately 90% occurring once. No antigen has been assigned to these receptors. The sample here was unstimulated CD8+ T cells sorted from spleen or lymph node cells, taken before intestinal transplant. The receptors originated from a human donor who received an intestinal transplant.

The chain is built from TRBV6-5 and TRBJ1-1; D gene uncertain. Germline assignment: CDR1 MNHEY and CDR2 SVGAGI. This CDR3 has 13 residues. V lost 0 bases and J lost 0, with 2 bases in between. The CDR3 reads CASSYSLNTEAFF. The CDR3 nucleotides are TGTGCCAGCAGTTACTCTCTGAACACTGAAGCTTTCTTT.

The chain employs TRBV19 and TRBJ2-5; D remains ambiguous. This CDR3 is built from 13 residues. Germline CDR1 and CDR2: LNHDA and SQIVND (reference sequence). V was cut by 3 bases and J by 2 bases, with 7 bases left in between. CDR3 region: CASSIRYQETQYF. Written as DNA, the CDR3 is TGTGCCAGTAGTATCAGATATCAAGAGACCCAGTACTTC.

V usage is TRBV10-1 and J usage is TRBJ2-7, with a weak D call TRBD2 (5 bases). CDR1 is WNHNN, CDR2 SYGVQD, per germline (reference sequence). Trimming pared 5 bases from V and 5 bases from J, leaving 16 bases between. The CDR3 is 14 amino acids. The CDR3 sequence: CASSSTRHHHEQYF. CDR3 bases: TGCGCCAGCAGTAGTACTAGGCACCACCACGAGCAGTACTTC.

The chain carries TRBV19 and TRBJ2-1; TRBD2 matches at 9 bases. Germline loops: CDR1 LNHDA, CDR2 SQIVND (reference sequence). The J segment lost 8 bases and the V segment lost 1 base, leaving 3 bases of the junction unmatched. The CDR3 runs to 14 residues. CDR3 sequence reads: CASSIGTSAYEQFF. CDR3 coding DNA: TGTGCCAGTAGTATAGGGACTAGCGCCTATGAGCAGTTCTTC.

The CDR3: CASSLSLAGGSSTDTQYF. The CDR3, as DNA: TGTGCCAGCAGCTTAAGCCTAGCGGGGGGCTCTAGCACAGATACGCAGTATTTT. The chain links TRBV7-3 to TRBJ2-3; TRBD2 aligns across 11 bases. V was pared by 1 base and J by 0 bases, with 6 bases of the junction left unmatched. Germline CDR1 SGHTA, CDR2 FQGTGA. The CDR3 runs 18 residues.

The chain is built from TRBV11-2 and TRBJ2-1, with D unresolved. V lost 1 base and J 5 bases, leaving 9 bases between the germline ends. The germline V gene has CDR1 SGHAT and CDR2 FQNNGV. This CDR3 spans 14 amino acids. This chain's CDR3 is CASSLGVYDNEQFF. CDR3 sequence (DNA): TGTGCCAGCAGCTTAGGCGTTTACGACAATGAGCAGTTCTTC.

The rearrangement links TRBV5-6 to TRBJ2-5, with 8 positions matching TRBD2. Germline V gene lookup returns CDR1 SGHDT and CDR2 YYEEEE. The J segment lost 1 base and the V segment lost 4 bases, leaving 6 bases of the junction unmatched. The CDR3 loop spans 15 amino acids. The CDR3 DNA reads TGTGCCAGCAGCCTGACTAGCGCCTCCCAAGAGACCCAGTACTTC. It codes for CASSLTSASQETQYF. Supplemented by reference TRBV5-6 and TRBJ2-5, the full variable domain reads DAGVTQSPTHLIKTRGQQVTLRCSPKSGHDTVSWYQQALGQGPQFIFQYYEEEERQRGNFPDRFSGHQFPNYSSELNVNALLLGDSALYLCASSLTSASQETQYFGPGTRLLVL.

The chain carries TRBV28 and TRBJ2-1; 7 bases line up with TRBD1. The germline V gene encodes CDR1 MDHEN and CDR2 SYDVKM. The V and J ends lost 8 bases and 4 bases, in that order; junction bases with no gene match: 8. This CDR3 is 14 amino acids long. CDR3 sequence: CASRRQGAYNEQFF. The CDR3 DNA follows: TGTGCCAGCCGCCGACAGGGTGCGTACAATGAGCAGTTCTTC.